This TCR beta chain was sequenced for a study of T-cell memory formation after mild COVID-19. General study results and limits: Whereas later expanders leaned CD4+, clones contracting day 15 to 85 showed a balanced CD4/CD8 makeup.

Trimming left V 4 bases short and J 5 bases short, with 14 bases between. CDR3 length: 15 residues. Germline assignment: CDR1 KGHDR and CDR2 SFDVKD. TCRdb reprocessed the 5' RACE reads with MiXCR, giving one entry per CDR3 protein. The sample lists about 210,000 distinct CDR3 sequences, roughly 27% seen once, with roughly an eighth in the top ten. Concerning this clonotype: Its antigen is undetermined.

The sample taken for sequencing was PBMCs or a T cell subset sorted from them (not recorded which). The chain joins TRBV24-1 to TRBJ1-5, with D unresolved. The TCR comes from an adult woman who had mild COVID-19 (a few samples of this study predate the infection). Cell type and time point are not known. CDR3 bases: TGTGCCACCAGTGACCCCGGGAACATGGATCAGCCCCAGCATTTT. It codes for CATSDPGNMDQPQHF.